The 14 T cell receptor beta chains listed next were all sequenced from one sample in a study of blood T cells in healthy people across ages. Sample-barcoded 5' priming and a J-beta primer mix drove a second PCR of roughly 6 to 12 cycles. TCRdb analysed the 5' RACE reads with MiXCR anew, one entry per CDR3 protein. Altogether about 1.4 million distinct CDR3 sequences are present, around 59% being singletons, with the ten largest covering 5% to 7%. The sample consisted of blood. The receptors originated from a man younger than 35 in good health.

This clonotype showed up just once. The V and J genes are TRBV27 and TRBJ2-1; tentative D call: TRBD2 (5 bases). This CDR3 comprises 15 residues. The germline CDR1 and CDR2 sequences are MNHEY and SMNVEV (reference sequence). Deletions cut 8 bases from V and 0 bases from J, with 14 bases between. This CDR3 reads CASSGVGNSYNEQFF. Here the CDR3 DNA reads TGTGCCAGCTCGGGTGTCGGGAACTCCTACAATGAGCAGTTCTTC.

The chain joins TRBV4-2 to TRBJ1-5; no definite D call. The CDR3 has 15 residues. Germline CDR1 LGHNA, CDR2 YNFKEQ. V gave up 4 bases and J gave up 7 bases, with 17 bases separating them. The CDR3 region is CASSPASGGEQPQHF. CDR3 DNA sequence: TGTGCCAGCAGCCCAGCCTCAGGTGGGGAGCAGCCCCAGCATTTT.

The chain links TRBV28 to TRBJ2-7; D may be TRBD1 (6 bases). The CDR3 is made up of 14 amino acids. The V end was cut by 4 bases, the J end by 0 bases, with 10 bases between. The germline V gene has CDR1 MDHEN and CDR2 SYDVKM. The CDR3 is CASSSRDISYEQYF. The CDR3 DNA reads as TGTGCCAGCAGTTCCCGGGACATCTCCTACGAGCAGTACTTC.

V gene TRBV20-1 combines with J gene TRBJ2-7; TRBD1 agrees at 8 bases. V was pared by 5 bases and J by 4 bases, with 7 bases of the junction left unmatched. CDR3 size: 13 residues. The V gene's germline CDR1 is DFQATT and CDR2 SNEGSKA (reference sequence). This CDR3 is CSAGARGLYEQYF. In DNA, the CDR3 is TGCAGTGCTGGGGCCAGGGGGCTTTACGAGCAGTACTTC.

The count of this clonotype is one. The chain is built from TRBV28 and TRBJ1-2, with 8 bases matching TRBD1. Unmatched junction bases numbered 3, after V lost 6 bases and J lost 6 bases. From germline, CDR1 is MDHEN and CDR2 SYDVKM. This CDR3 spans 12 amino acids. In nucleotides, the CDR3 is TGTGCCAGCAGAGTGACAGGGGATGGCTACACCTTC. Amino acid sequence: CASRVTGDGYTF.

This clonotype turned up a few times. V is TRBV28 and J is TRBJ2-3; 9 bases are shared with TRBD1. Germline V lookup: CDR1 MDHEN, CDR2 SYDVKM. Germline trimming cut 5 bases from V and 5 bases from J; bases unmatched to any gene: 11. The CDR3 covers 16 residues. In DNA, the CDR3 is TGTGCCAGCAGTGACACCGGGACAGGGAATGGAGATACGCAGTATTTT. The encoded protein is CASSDTGTGNGDTQYF.

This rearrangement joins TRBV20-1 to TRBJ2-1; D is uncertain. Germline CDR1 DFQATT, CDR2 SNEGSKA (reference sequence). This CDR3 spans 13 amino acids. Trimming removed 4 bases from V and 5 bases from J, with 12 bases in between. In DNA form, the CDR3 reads TGCAGTGCTACGGACCAACTAAACAATGAGCAGTTCTTC. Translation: CSATDQLNNEQFF.

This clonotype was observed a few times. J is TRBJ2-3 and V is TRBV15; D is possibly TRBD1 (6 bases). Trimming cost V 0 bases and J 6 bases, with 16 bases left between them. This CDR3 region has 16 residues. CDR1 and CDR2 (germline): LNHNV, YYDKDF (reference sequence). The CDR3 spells CATSRDTRAGEDTQYF. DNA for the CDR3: TGTGCCACCAGCAGAGATACCCGGGCAGGGGAGGATACGCAGTATTTT.

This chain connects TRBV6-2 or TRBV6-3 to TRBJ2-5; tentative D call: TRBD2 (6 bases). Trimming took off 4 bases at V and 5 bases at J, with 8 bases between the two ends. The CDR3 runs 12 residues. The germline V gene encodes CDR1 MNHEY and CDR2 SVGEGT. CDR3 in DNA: TGTGCCAGCAGTTGGGGGGTGGAGACCCAGTACTTC. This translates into CASSWGVETQYF.

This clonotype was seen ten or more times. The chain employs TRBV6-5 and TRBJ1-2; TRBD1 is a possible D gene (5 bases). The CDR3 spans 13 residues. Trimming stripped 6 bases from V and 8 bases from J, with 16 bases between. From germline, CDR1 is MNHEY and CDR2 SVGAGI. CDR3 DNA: TGTGCCAGCAGCCAACCCCCGGGGGTCGGCTACACCTTC. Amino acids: CASSQPPGVGYTF.

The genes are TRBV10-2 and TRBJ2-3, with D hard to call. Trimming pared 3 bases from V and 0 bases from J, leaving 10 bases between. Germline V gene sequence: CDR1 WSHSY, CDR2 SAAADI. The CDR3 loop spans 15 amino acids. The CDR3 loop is CASSEWTDSTDTQYF. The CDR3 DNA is TGCGCCAGCAGTGAATGGACGGACAGCACAGATACGCAGTATTTT.

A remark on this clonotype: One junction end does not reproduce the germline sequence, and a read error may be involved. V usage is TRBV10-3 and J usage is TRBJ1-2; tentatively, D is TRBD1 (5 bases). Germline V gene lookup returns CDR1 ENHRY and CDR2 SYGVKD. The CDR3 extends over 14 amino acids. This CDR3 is CAISETGRVYGHTF. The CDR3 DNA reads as TGTGCCATCAGTGAGACGGGCAGGGTCTATGGCCACACCTTC.

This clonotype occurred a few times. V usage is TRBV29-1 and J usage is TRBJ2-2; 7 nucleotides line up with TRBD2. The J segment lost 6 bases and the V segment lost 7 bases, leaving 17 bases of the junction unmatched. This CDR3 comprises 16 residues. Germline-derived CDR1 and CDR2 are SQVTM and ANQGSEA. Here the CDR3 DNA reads TGCAGCGCCGACCTTCAGGGCGGGGGTAATGCCGGGGAGCTGTTTTTT. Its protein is CSADLQGGGNAGELFF.

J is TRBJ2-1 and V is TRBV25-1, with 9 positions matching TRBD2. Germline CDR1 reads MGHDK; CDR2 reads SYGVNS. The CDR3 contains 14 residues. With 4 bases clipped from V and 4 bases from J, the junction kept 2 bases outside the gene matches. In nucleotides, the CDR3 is TGTGCCAGCAGTGCTAGCGGGATATACAATGAGCAGTTCTTC. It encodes CASSASGIYNEQFF.